These 32 T cell receptor beta chains were all obtained from the same sample, sequenced in a study of Tregs in tolerant kidney transplant recipients. Sequencing was performed with immunoSEQ multiplex PCR; in TCRdb, only in-frame clones are kept and a portion is missing. The sample records roughly 40,000 clones, around 95% being singletons. No cognate antigen is known for these TCRs. Sequencing was done on a sample of Tregs from blood cultured with allogeneic cells. The receptor source for this set is a human donor in good health.

This clone has only one observation. The chain couples TRBV12-5 to TRBJ1-1; 7 bases are a match to TRBD1. With 1 base clipped from V and 1 base from J, the junction kept 12 bases outside the gene matches. CDR3 length: 18 residues. In germline, CDR1 is LGHNT, CDR2 FRNRAP. DNA of the CDR3: TGTGCTAGTGGTTTGGGGGTAACAGGGGTATCTAGGAACACTGAAGCTTTCTTT. Translation: CASGLGVTGVSRNTEAFF.

The chain links TRBV5-1 to TRBJ1-1; D uncertain. This CDR3 is built from 16 residues. The V gene lost 0 bases and the J gene lost 1 base, with 13 bases spanning the gap. In germline, CDR1 is SGHRS, CDR2 YFSETQ. The CDR3 region has the DNA TGCGCCAGCAGCTTGGCCAGTCGTCCGCCGAACACTGAAGCTTTCTTT. Translation: CASSLASRPPNTEAFF.

This chain connects TRBV5-5 to TRBJ2-7, with D possibly matching TRBD2 (6 bases). Germline V gene sequence: CDR1 SGHKS, CDR2 YYEKEE (reference sequence). The CDR3 loop spans 15 amino acids. V lost 3 bases and J 2 bases, leaving 15 bases between the germline ends. CDR3 in amino acids: CASSSGLLVPYEQYF. The CDR3 nucleotides are TGTGCCAGCAGCTCGGGACTGCTTGTGCCCTACGAGCAGTACTTC.

The V and J genes are TRBV5-1 and TRBJ2-7; 11 bases line up with TRBD2. Germline V gene data show CDR1 as SGHRS and CDR2 as YFSETQ. The CDR3 covers 14 residues. The V and J ends lost 5 bases and 3 bases, in that order; junction bases with no gene match: 4. This chain's CDR3 is CASRMTSGIYEQYF. The DNA for the CDR3 is TGCGCCAGCAGGATGACTAGCGGGATCTACGAGCAGTACTTC.

The V and J genes are TRBV5-5 and TRBJ1-5, with D unclear. Germline V lookup: CDR1 SGHKS, CDR2 YYEKEE (reference sequence). Trimming removed 0 bases from V and 6 bases from J, with 19 bases in between. The CDR3 totals 17 residues. CDR3 loop: CASSLGVWAGVGQPQHF. DNA of the CDR3: TGTGCCAGCAGCTTGGGGGTGTGGGCCGGGGTTGGTCAGCCCCAGCATTTT. Filled out from reference TRBV5-5 and TRBJ1-5, the complete variable domain reads DAGVTQSPTHLIKTRGQQVTLRCSPISGHKSVSWYQQVLGQGPQFIFQYYEKEERGRGNFPDRFSARQFPNYSSELNVNALLLGDSALYLCASSLGVWAGVGQPQHFGDGTRLSIL.

The chain has TRBV5-1 and TRBJ2-3; D might be TRBD1 or TRBD2, each matching 5 bases. This CDR3 spans 16 amino acids. Germline V lookup: CDR1 SGHRS, CDR2 YFSETQ. V lost 4 bases and J lost 2, with 17 bases in between. The CDR3 DNA sequence: TGCGCCAGCAGCCCCCGGGGCGAACGAATCACAGATACGCAGTATTTT. This gives the protein CASSPRGERITDTQYF.

The gene calls are TRBV29-1 and TRBJ2-7; a possible D gene is TRBD1 (5 bases). Per germline, CDR1 SQVTM and CDR2 ANQGSEA. Trimming took 4 bases from V and 2 from J, leaving 15 bases between them. This CDR3 has 14 residues. Here the CDR3 reads CSVGRTWGPYEQYF. As DNA, the CDR3 is TGCAGCGTTGGCCGTACCTGGGGCCCCTACGAGCAGTACTTC.

This clone was found once. This sequence joins TRBV18 and TRBJ1-3; tentative D call: TRBD1 (6 bases). V was cut by 1 base and J by 4 bases, with 14 bases left in between. The CDR3 has 16 amino acids. Germline V gene sequence: CDR1 KGHSH, CDR2 LQKENI. CDR3 protein: CASSPRTALAGNTIYF. The CDR3 DNA follows: TGTGCCAGCTCACCACGGACAGCCCTAGCAGGAAACACCATATATTTT.

The chain joins TRBV15 to TRBJ1-2; TRBD1 matches 9 bases. With V trimmed by 4 bases and J by 6 bases, 12 bases remained unmatched. This CDR3 region has 16 residues. The V gene's germline CDR1 is LNHNV and CDR2 YYDKDF (reference sequence). Here the CDR3 reads CATSIRDRAGGDGYTF. CDR3 bases: TGTGCCACCAGCATCCGGGACAGGGCGGGGGGAGATGGCTACACCTTC.

The chain combines TRBV19 with TRBJ2-3, with a weak D call TRBD2 (5 bases). V gave up 7 bases and J gave up 3 bases, with 20 bases separating them. The germline V gene has CDR1 LNHDA and CDR2 SQIVND (reference sequence). The CDR3 loop spans 16 amino acids. The CDR3 loop is CASTLTESRGTDTQYF. The CDR3 DNA sequence: TGTGCCAGTACCTTAACGGAGTCCAGAGGGACAGATACGCAGTATTTT. The complete variable domain, with remaining parts taken from reference TRBV19 and TRBJ2-3, reads DGGITQSPKYLFRKEGQNVTLSCEQNLNHDAMYWYRQDPGQGLRLIYYSQIVNDFQKGDIAEGYSVSREKKESFPLTVTSAQKNPTAFYLCASTLTESRGTDTQYFGPGTRLTVL.

This clone was recorded once. The chain has TRBV4-1 and TRBJ1-5, with D perhaps TRBD1 (6 bases). Deletions cut 0 bases from V and 2 bases from J, with 14 bases between. This CDR3 contains 17 residues. Germline V gene lookup returns CDR1 MGHRA and CDR2 YSYEKL. CDR3 nucleotide sequence: TGCGCCAGCAGCCAAGAGCTGGGCAGGGGAGGCAATCAGCCCCAGCATTTT. Protein: CASSQELGRGGNQPQHF.

The chain couples TRBV19 to TRBJ1-2; 7 positions match TRBD1. V dropped 1 base and J dropped 4; count of bases not matched to a gene: 6. The CDR3 has 15 amino acids. From germline, CDR1 is LNHDA and CDR2 SQIVND (reference sequence). The DNA of the CDR3 is TGTGCCAGTAGTATAGGGGACAGCTCTTCCTATGGCTACACCTTC. Translating gives CASSIGDSSSYGYTF.

A note on this clone: Compared with germline, one end of the junction differs, possibly owing to a read error. The J gene is TRBJ2-1, the V gene TRBV4-1, with TRBD2 identical over 14 bases. Looked up from germline, CDR1 is MGHRA and CDR2 is YSYEKL. The CDR3 extends over 15 amino acids. DNA of the CDR3: TGCGCCAGCAGCGATCGGACTAGCGGGGGGTCTCTCTGGCTCTTC. It is translated as CASSDRTSGGSLWLF.

This chain links TRBV9 with TRBJ1-3, with 8 bases fitting TRBD1. CDR1 and CDR2 (germline): SGDLS, YYNGEE. This CDR3 has 15 residues. Unmatched junction bases numbered 3, after V lost 0 bases and J lost 4 bases. The CDR3 region is CASSVGWTGGNTIYF. For the CDR3, the DNA is TGTGCCAGCAGCGTAGGGTGGACAGGGGGAAACACCATATATTTT. Full variable domain (outside the CDR3, taken from reference TRBV9 and TRBJ1-3): DSGVTQTPKHLITATGQRVTLRCSPRSGDLSVYWYQQSLDQGLQFLIQYYNGEERAKGNILERFSAQQFPDLHSELNLSSLELGDSALYFCASSVGWTGGNTIYFGEGSWLTVV.

This clone came up a few times. DNA of the CDR3: TGTGCCAGCAGCTTTACAGGGGATTCACCCCTCCACTTT. Its translation: CASSFTGDSPLHF. The rearrangement joins TRBV7-3 to TRBJ1-6, with 7 nucleotides matching TRBD1. CDR3 size: 13 residues. Germline lookup yields CDR1 SGHTA and CDR2 FQGTGA. Germline trimming cut 3 bases from V and 8 bases from J; bases unmatched to any gene: 1.

This chain joins TRBV5-8 and TRBJ1-5; no reliable D call. The V end lost 0 bases, the J end lost 2 bases, and 6 bases lay between the germline ends. The CDR3 extends over 14 amino acids. The germline CDR1 and CDR2 sequences are SGHTS and YDEGEE. In DNA, the CDR3 is TGTGCCAGCAGCTTGGGACGGGGCAATCAGCCCCAGCATTTT. Its translation is CASSLGRGNQPQHF.

In this sample, this clone turned up a few times. This chain uses TRBV6-1 with TRBJ2-4; 9 nucleotides agree with TRBD2. Germline V gives CDR1 MNHNS, CDR2 SASEGT. This CDR3 is built from 15 residues. Unmatched junction bases numbered 8, after V lost 3 bases and J lost 8 bases. In DNA form, the CDR3 reads TGTGCCAGCAGTGATTCCTATAGCGGGAGCGACATTCAGTACTTC. It translates to CASSDSYSGSDIQYF.

The V gene is TRBV27, the J gene TRBJ1-5; no reliable D call. This CDR3 is built from 13 residues. Per the germline V gene, CDR1 is MNHEY and CDR2 is SMNVEV (reference sequence). Between the trimmed V and J ends, which lost 2 bases and 3 bases, there was a span of 5 bases. The CDR3 protein is CASSLTVNQPQHF. The CDR3 DNA is TGTGCCAGCAGTTTAACAGTCAATCAGCCCCAGCATTTT.

The rearrangement uses TRBV6-1 and TRBJ1-2, with no clear D. The CDR3 has 12 amino acids. Germline values: CDR1 MNHNS, CDR2 SASEGT. The V and J ends lost 10 bases and 6 bases respectively, with 15 bases between them. The CDR3 is CATADGFNGYTF. The CDR3 coding sequence is TGTGCCACCGCGGACGGATTCAATGGCTACACCTTC.

Here the CDR3 DNA reads TGTGCCAGCAGCAATGACAGGGTTGGAAACACCATATATTTT. Amino acids: CASSNDRVGNTIYF. The chain couples TRBV21-1 to TRBJ1-3; the D call TRBD1 from the table was never checked on the DNA. TRBV21-1 is annotated as a pseudogene. The CDR3 extends over 14 amino acids.

J is TRBJ1-3 and V is TRBV11-2; TRBD1 is a possible D gene (5 bases). Germline lookup yields CDR1 SGHAT and CDR2 FQNNGV. This CDR3 contains 15 residues. Trimming took off 4 bases at V and 2 bases at J, with 12 bases between the two ends. The CDR3 DNA follows: TGTGCCAGCAGCTCTACAGGTTTAGCTGGAAACACCATATATTTT. Translation gives CASSSTGLAGNTIYF.

J is TRBJ2-3 and V is TRBV5-6; D is unclear. The CDR3 length is 15 residues. V lost 3 bases, J lost 3 bases, and 14 bases lay in between. Germline CDR1 is SGHDT and CDR2 is YYEEEE. The CDR3 is CASSWFSWATDTQYF. The CDR3 region has the DNA TGTGCCAGCAGCTGGTTTTCTTGGGCGACAGATACGCAGTATTTT.

The chain combines TRBV2 with TRBJ1-6; TRBD1 is a possible D gene (5 bases). Germline V gene sequence: CDR1 SNHLY, CDR2 FYNNEI. The CDR3 runs to 17 residues. V was trimmed by 5 bases and J by 0 bases, leaving 14 bases between them. This CDR3 reads CASSWGALSSYNSPLHF. DNA of the CDR3: TGTGCCAGCAGTTGGGGCGCGTTAAGCTCCTATAATTCACCCCTCCACTTT.

This clone was picked up one time. This chain joins TRBV5-1 and TRBJ1-2, with unresolved D. Looked up from germline, CDR1 is SGHRS and CDR2 is YFSETQ. The CDR3 contains 14 residues. V was cut by 0 bases and J by 3 bases, with 9 bases left in between. The DNA for the CDR3 is TGCGCCAGCAGCTTGGTAGGGTTTGACTATGGCTACACCTTC. Translation: CASSLVGFDYGYTF.

The CDR3 DNA reads TGTGCCATCAGGGGGACAGGATCCGAGCAGTACTTC. Residues: CAIRGTGSEQYF. This chain joins TRBV10-3 and TRBJ2-7; 8 bases map to TRBD1. CDR1 ENHRY and CDR2 SYGVKD come from the germline V gene. This CDR3 comprises 12 residues. V trimming: 6 bases; J trimming: 6 bases; junction bases outside the gene matches: 4.

The rearrangement joins TRBV29-1 to TRBJ1-2; TRBD1 is a possible D gene (5 bases). CDR1 and CDR2 from the germline V gene are SQVTM and ANQGSEA. The length of the CDR3 is 20 residues. Trimming left V 0 bases short and J 0 bases short, with 26 bases between. This CDR3 is CSVEDPKTWAEKGPNYGYTF. The CDR3 bases are TGCAGCGTTGAAGACCCCAAGACGTGGGCCGAAAAGGGGCCTAACTATGGCTACACCTTC.

This clone has only a few counts. The chain links TRBV6-6 to TRBJ1-2; D uncertain. The CDR3 runs 15 residues. Deletions cut 4 bases from V and 1 base from J, with 13 bases between. Germline V CDR1 and CDR2: MNHNY, SVGAGI (reference sequence). The CDR3 DNA follows: TGTGCCAGCAGTTCCCCGGCCGCCCATAACTATGGCTACACCTTC. It codes for CASSSPAAHNYGYTF.

V is TRBV2 and J is TRBJ1-1; TRBD1 matches 7 bases. V was clipped by 7 bases and J by 0 bases; unmatched bases: 5. In germline, CDR1 is SNHLY, CDR2 FYNNEI. CDR3 length equals 14 residues. CDR3 sequence: CASKLGQVNTEAFF. The DNA of the CDR3 is TGTGCCAGCAAGTTAGGACAGGTGAACACTGAAGCTTTCTTT.

V gene TRBV9 combines with J gene TRBJ2-4; D ambiguous. Germline CDR1 reads SGDLS; CDR2 reads YYNGEE. This CDR3 has 13 residues. Deletions cut 4 bases from V and 6 bases from J, with 11 bases between. DNA of the CDR3: TGTGCCAGCAGCCTAGAGGTTGGAAACATTCAGTACTTC. It is translated as CASSLEVGNIQYF. The full variable domain, in which reference TRBV9 and TRBJ2-4 provide the parts outside the CDR3, is DSGVTQTPKHLITATGQRVTLRCSPRSGDLSVYWYQQSLDQGLQFLIQYYNGEERAKGNILERFSAQQFPDLHSELNLSSLELGDSALYFCASSLEVGNIQYFGAGTRLSVL.

The V call is TRBV7-8, the J call TRBJ1-3, with D unresolved. This CDR3 is 13 amino acids long. Germline CDR1 is SGHVS and CDR2 is FQNEAQ. Trimming removed 2 bases at V and 4 bases at J, with 6 bases between. The CDR3 protein is CASSLYTGNTIYF. As DNA, the CDR3 is TGTGCCAGCAGCTTATACACAGGAAACACCATATATTTT.

The V and J genes are TRBV5-1 and TRBJ1-2, with TRBD1 matching 7 bases. This CDR3 region has 16 residues. J gave up 4 bases and V 2 bases, and 11 bases lay outside the gene matches. Germline V lookup: CDR1 SGHRS, CDR2 YFSETQ. The CDR3 spells CASSFGRQGGSYGYTF. The CDR3 coding sequence is TGCGCCAGCAGCTTTGGACGGCAGGGGGGGAGCTATGGCTACACCTTC.

The chain links TRBV7-2 to TRBJ1-2, with D hard to call. V was cut by 0 bases and J by 6 bases, with 8 bases left in between. The CDR3 has 13 residues. CDR1 and CDR2 from the germline V gene are SGHTA and FQGNSA. CDR3 sequence (DNA): TGTGCCAGCAGCTTAGCTGGGGTCGATGGCTACACCTTC. This codes for CASSLAGVDGYTF.